The 17 T cell receptor beta chains below come from one sample, sequenced in a study of metastatic and nonmetastatic thyroid tumors. Until they underwent thyroid surgery, no patient had received any treatment. Via MiXCR, TCRdb re-called the PCR reads. The sample has about 45,000 clones; 4% are singletons. The sample comprised blood. These receptors were taken from a female donor with papillary thyroid cancer or a benign thyroid nodule (not recorded which). Some clones in this sample may be carry-over from other donors' samples.

The V and J genes are TRBV30 and TRBJ2-3; possible D gene TRBD2, 6 bases. V gave up 1 base and J gave up 0 bases, with 11 bases separating them. The V gene's germline CDR1 is GTSNPN and CDR2 SVGIG (reference sequence). This CDR3 spans 15 amino acids. The CDR3 loop reads CAWSAGTASTDTQYF. The CDR3 nucleotides read TGTGCCTGGAGTGCCGGGACTGCTAGCACAGATACGCAGTATTTT.

The sample holds a few counts of this clone. This chain uses TRBV19 with TRBJ1-3, with 8 positions matching TRBD1. The CDR3 length is 21 residues. V lost 4 bases, J lost 3 bases, and 23 bases stayed unmatched. CDR1 LNHDA and CDR2 SQIVND come from the germline V gene (reference sequence). The CDR3 sequence: CASSRQGTSTLDEWGGNTIYF. The DNA for the CDR3 is TGTGCCAGTAGTAGACAGGGGACGAGCACCTTAGACGAATGGGGTGGAAACACCATATATTTT.

This clone occurred many times. This may come from a read error, since a much larger clone is one base off. This chain uses TRBV28 with TRBJ2-2; 7 bases are a match to TRBD1. The CDR3 runs 18 residues. Germline V gives CDR1 MDHEN, CDR2 SYDVKM. This chain's CDR3 is CASSGDSLVGFNTGELSF. CDR3 nucleotides: TGTGCCAGCAGTGGGGACAGTTTGGTGGGCTTTAACACCGGGGAGCTGTCTTTT.

J is TRBJ2-3 and V is TRBV20-1; D is undetermined. Germline assignment: CDR1 DFQATT and CDR2 SNEGSKA (reference sequence). Trimming removed 4 bases from V and 5 bases from J, with 13 bases in between. The length of the CDR3 is 13 residues. The CDR3 reads CSAMTLAVDTQYF. The CDR3, as DNA: TGCAGTGCTATGACATTAGCCGTAGATACGCAGTATTTT.

The chain uses TRBV27 and TRBJ1-2; D is undetermined. The CDR3 length is 13 residues. CDR1 MNHEY and CDR2 SMNVEV come from the germline V gene (reference sequence). V was clipped by 6 bases and J by 7 bases, with 15 bases between them. The CDR3 loop is CASSRREGGGYTF. The CDR3 bases are TGTGCCAGCAGCCGCCGCGAGGGTGGTGGCTACACCTTC.

For this clone: A much larger clonotype is one base distant, so this may be a read error. This chain links TRBV3-1 with TRBJ1-2; no definite D call. This CDR3 is 11 amino acids long. Germline assignment: CDR1 LGHDT and CDR2 YNNKEL (reference sequence). The V end lost 5 bases, the J end lost 8 bases, and 9 bases lay between the germline ends. The CDR3 DNA sequence: TGTGCCAGCAGCGCGTCGGGAGGCTACACCTTC. As protein: CASSASGGYTF.

This clone was counted ten times or more. The chain joins TRBV12-3 or TRBV12-4 to TRBJ2-7; 8 positions match TRBD1. J was trimmed by 3 bases and V by 2 bases; bases with no gene match: 3. CDR3 length equals 14 residues. Written as DNA, the CDR3 is TGTGCCAGCAGTTTAAGACAGGGGTACTACGAGCAGTACTTC. Its translation is CASSLRQGYYEQYF.

This clone was seen repeatedly, ten times or more. The rearrangement uses TRBV6-1 and TRBJ2-1; 13 nucleotides line up with TRBD2. Germline V gene sequence: CDR1 MNHNS, CDR2 SASEGT. The CDR3 extends over 15 amino acids. Germline trimming cut 10 bases from V and 7 bases from J; bases unmatched to any gene: 10. In nucleotides, the CDR3 is TGTGCCACCGGGGGACTAGCGGGATTGGGTAATGAGCAGTTCTTC. It translates to CATGGLAGLGNEQFF.

This clone was observed many times. The gene calls are TRBV12-3 or TRBV12-4 and TRBJ2-3; D tentatively reads TRBD1 or TRBD2 (7 bases each). V lost 4 bases and J lost 5, with 16 bases in between. The CDR3 is made up of 15 amino acids. CDR3 coding DNA: TGTGCCAGCAGTTCAGGGGGAGGGCCACAAGATACGCAGTATTTT. Its protein is CASSSGGGPQDTQYF.

The CDR3, as DNA: TGTGCCAGCACTGCCAGGCCCGCGAACAACGGAGAGCTGTTTTTT. It is translated as CASTARPANNGELFF. J is TRBJ2-2 and V is TRBV6-1; no definite D call. CDR1 is MNHNS and CDR2 is SASEGT in the germline V gene. This CDR3 has 15 amino acids. Trimming removed 7 bases at V and 11 bases at J, with 23 bases between.

This clone has a count of ten or more. The rearrangement links TRBV7-2 to TRBJ2-1; tentative D call: TRBD2 (6 bases). Germline V gene sequence: CDR1 SGHTA, CDR2 FQGNSA. The CDR3 runs 15 residues. V was shortened by 1 base and J by 9 bases, with 16 bases between the two germline ends. CDR3 region: CASSLEGLASTEQFF. The CDR3 region has the DNA TGTGCCAGCAGCTTAGAGGGTCTAGCGAGTACTGAGCAGTTCTTC.

This clone was found many times. Given a much more abundant clone one base away, this may be a read error. This CDR3 is also generated by other DNA sequences in the sample. The chain uses TRBV15 and TRBJ1-2; 7 positions agree with TRBD1. The V and J ends lost 1 base and 8 bases, in that order; junction bases with no gene match: 16. This CDR3 has 17 residues. Germline loops: CDR1 LNHNV, CDR2 YYDKDF (reference sequence). This CDR3 is CATSRARGVRDLYGYTF. Written as DNA, the CDR3 is TGTGCCACCAGCAGAGCCAGGGGGGTCCGGGACCTCTACGGCTACACCTTC.

This clone was detected a few times. This rearrangement joins TRBV12-3 or TRBV12-4 to TRBJ1-1; possibly TRBD1 for D (6 bases). The V end was cut by 5 bases, the J end by 0 bases, with 13 bases between. This CDR3 spans 15 amino acids. The CDR3 reads CASSLGQTMNTEAFF. CDR3 DNA sequence: TGTGCCAGCAGTCTAGGACAGACTATGAACACTGAAGCTTTCTTT.

As regards this clone: Sequence at one end of the junction differs from germline and may be a read error. The V and J genes are TRBV11-2 and TRBJ2-5; perhaps TRBD2 as D (5 bases). The CDR3 spans 14 residues. Germline CDR1 and CDR2: SGHAT and FQNNGV. CDR3: CASSLVWESETQCF. CDR3 DNA: TGTGCCAGCAGCTTAGTGTGGGAGTCGGAGACCCAGTGCTTC.

Many counts were recorded for this clone. Additional DNA sequences in this sample encode the identical CDR3. The rearrangement uses TRBV7-9 and TRBJ1-5, with 11 bases aligning to TRBD1. The trim removed 5 bases at V and 6 bases at J, leaving 12 bases unmatched. CDR1 is SEHNR and CDR2 is FQNEAQ in the germline V gene (reference sequence). The CDR3 is 17 amino acids. The CDR3 spells CASSQGLDRGLSQPQHF. The CDR3 coding sequence is TGTGCCAGCAGCCAAGGGCTGGACAGGGGGCTAAGTCAGCCCCAGCATTTT.

Many counts were recorded for this clone. The chain employs TRBV30 and TRBJ1-4, with D possibly being TRBD1 (5 bases). The CDR3 has 13 amino acids. Germline V CDR1 and CDR2: GTSNPN, SVGIG (reference sequence). V was cut by 4 bases and J by 6 bases, with 12 bases left in between. In DNA, the CDR3 is TGTGCCTGGACAACGGGGGGGGATGAAAAACTGTTTTTT. Its protein product is CAWTTGGDEKLFF.

This clone was seen only a few times. The chain joins TRBV24-1 to TRBJ2-1, with 9 bases identical to TRBD1. Per the germline V gene, CDR1 is KGHDR and CDR2 is SFDVKD. CDR3 size: 16 residues. V was pared by 5 bases and J by 0 bases, with 4 bases of the junction left unmatched. The CDR3 reads CATSGGQGGSYNEQFF. For the CDR3, the DNA is TGTGCCACCAGTGGGGGACAGGGCGGCTCCTACAATGAGCAGTTCTTC.